The 10 T cell receptor beta chains below come from one sample, sequenced in a study of blood T cells in healthy people across ages. Using a J-beta primer mix together with a sample-barcoded 5' primer, a second PCR was run for roughly 7 to 11 cycles. MiXCR, run by TCRdb on the 5' RACE reads, gives a single entry per CDR3 protein. The profile shows under 700,000 distinct CDR3 sequences, more than 20% of them singletons. A further study also used this sample, focusing on T cells of mothers and their children.

The sequenced material came from blood. These receptors came from a boy younger than 18 in good health.

This clonotype was seen a few times. The germline gene is not matched at one end of the junction; a read error may be the cause. The V and J genes are TRBV5-1 and TRBJ2-2; the match to TRBD1 covers 9 bases. The CDR3 has 16 residues. The V gene's germline CDR1 is SGHRS and CDR2 YFSETQ. In nucleotides, the CDR3 is TGCGCCAGCAGCTTGGACCGGACAGGGGACACCGGGGGGCTGTTTTTT. Its protein is CASSLDRTGDTGGLFF.

J is TRBJ1-2 and V is TRBV9; a possible D gene is TRBD1 (6 bases). This CDR3 contains 13 residues. CDR1 is SGDLS and CDR2 is YYNGEE in the germline V gene. Trimming took 4 bases from V and 4 from J, leaving 11 bases between them. DNA for the CDR3: TGTGCCAGCAGCTTAGGGGGGCCCTATGGCTACACCTTC. It encodes CASSLGGPYGYTF.

This clonotype was counted a few times. The rearrangement uses TRBV6-1 and TRBJ1-5, with a possible D match to TRBD1 (5 bases). Germline CDR1 is MNHNS and CDR2 is SASEGT. CDR3 size: 16 residues. The ends were cut back, 7 bases at V and 0 bases at J, with 16 bases in the middle. The CDR3 here is CASTRRGGTSNQPQHF. CDR3 bases: TGTGCCAGCACACGACGGGGCGGCACTAGCAATCAGCCCCAGCATTTT.

The J gene is TRBJ2-2, the V gene TRBV28; 7 bases map to TRBD1. This CDR3 contains 18 residues. Germline values: CDR1 MDHEN, CDR2 SYDVKM. The ends lost 5 bases at V and 5 bases at J; junction bases unmatched: 17. CDR3 protein: CASSTTIYRDRNTGELFF. CDR3 nucleotide sequence: TGTGCCAGCAGTACGACTATATACCGGGACAGAAATACCGGGGAGCTGTTTTTT.

Note on this clonotype: Because the CDR3 is missing its conserved closing phenylalanine or tryptophan, this is likely a read error. The V gene is TRBV4-3, the J gene TRBJ2-7; TRBD1 is a possible D gene (5 bases). Trimming removed 0 bases from V and 7 bases from J, with 13 bases in between. The CDR3 totals 14 residues. In germline, CDR1 is LGHNA, CDR2 YSLEER. CDR3 in DNA: TGCGCCAGCAGCCAAGATCGGACCGCAGGGGAGCAGTACCTC. Amino acids: CASSQDRTAGEQYL.

This chain uses TRBV9 with TRBJ2-5; 10 nucleotides match TRBD2. The DNA end favors TRBJ2-1, so the J call may be wrong. Per the germline V gene, CDR1 is SGDLS and CDR2 is YYNGEE. This CDR3 has 17 residues. The CDR3 coding sequence is TGTGCCAGCAGCGTAACCTTAGCGGGAGGAGGGCGCAATGAGCAGTTCTTC. Translating it yields CASSVTLAGGGRNEQFF.

The chain is built from TRBV6-2 or TRBV6-3 and TRBJ2-7; 7 bases fit TRBD1. V dropped 7 bases and J dropped 3; count of bases not matched to a gene: 3. Per germline, CDR1 MNHEY and CDR2 SVGEGT. The CDR3 spans 12 residues. The CDR3 reads CASNPGGYEQYF. The CDR3 DNA reads TGTGCCAGCAATCCAGGGGGCTACGAGCAGTACTTC.

This clonotype is a singleton in its sample. V is TRBV30 and J is TRBJ2-1; 10 nucleotides match TRBD2. The CDR3 contains 13 residues. V lost 7 bases to trimming and J lost 7 bases; unmatched junction nucleotides: 7. CDR1 and CDR2 from the germline V gene are GTSNPN and SVGIG (reference sequence). CDR3 DNA: TGTGCCTTGATGACTAGCGGGTCGAATGAGCAGTTCTTC. Its protein product is CALMTSGSNEQFF.

This clonotype was detected a few times. This chain uses TRBV12-3 or TRBV12-4 with TRBJ2-5; TRBD2 matches at 9 bases. The DNA end lines up better with TRBJ2-7; the J call may be wrong. The CDR3 has 14 amino acids. CDR3 DNA sequence: TGTGCCAGCAGGGCGGGGGGGGTCGCCTACGAGCAGTACTTC. Residues: CASRAGGVAYEQYF.

The chain couples TRBV12-3 or TRBV12-4 to TRBJ2-5; D remains unclear. The J call may be wrong; the DNA end is better matched by TRBJ2-1. This CDR3 contains 14 residues. This chain's CDR3 is CASSWPAARNEQFF. The DNA for the CDR3 is TGTGCCAGCAGTTGGCCGGCTGCGAGGAATGAGCAGTTCTTC.